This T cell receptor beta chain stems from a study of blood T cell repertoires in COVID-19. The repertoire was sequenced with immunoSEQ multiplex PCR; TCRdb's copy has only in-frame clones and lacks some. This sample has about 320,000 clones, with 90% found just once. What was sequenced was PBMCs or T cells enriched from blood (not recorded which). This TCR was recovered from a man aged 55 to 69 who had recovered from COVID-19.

The chain's CDR3 is CASSFSSTDTQYF. The CDR3 coding sequence is TGTGCCAGCAGTTTCAGTAGCACAGATACGCAGTATTTT. The genes are TRBV6-5 and TRBJ2-3; D ambiguous. The ends were cut back, 4 bases at V and 0 bases at J, with 5 bases in the middle. This CDR3 is built from 13 residues. Per the germline V gene, CDR1 is MNHEY and CDR2 is SVGAGI.